Listed below are T cell receptor beta chains from one sample, sequenced in a study of T cells in Graves' hyperthyroidism and ophthalmopathy. Each CDR3 protein gets one entry after TCRdb re-called the multiplex PCR reads with MiXCR. The table has roughly 400,000 distinct CDR3 sequences, around a sixth seen once. The specimen sequenced was blood. The source of these receptors is a woman under 30 with Graves' hyperthyroidism that later progressed to Graves' ophthalmopathy. Both conserved end residues are part of each CDR3. A D gene is named only where the DNA matches it firmly. Some rows mark clone size as missing; the rest say once, few, many or name a class of expanded clone.

cdr3_nt cdr3_aa clone_size v_call d_call j_call
TGTGCCAGCAGTTACTCGAGGCCGACAACCCGGGGCGGTACGCAGTATTTT CASSYSRPTTRGGTQYF - TRBV6-2/TRBV6-3 - TRBJ2-3
TGTGCCAGCAGGCAGACAGGGTGGGGGGCCTACGAGCAGTACTTC CASRQTGWGAYEQYF many TRBV27 - TRBJ2-7
TGTGCAATACAGGCGGCGTCAGATACGCAGTATTTT CAIQAASDTQYF many TRBV12-3/TRBV12-4 - TRBJ2-3
TGTGCCAGCAGCAATCAGAAGGGACAGGGGGGAGACGAGCAGTACTTC CASSNQKGQGGDEQYF many TRBV13 TRBD1 TRBJ2-7
TGTGCCATCAGTGAGTCGAGCCGGACTGAAGCTTTCTTT CAISESSRTEAFF few TRBV10-3 - TRBJ1-1
TGTGCCAGCAGGCGGAGGGGGGGCGCAGATACGCAGTATTTT CASRRRGGADTQYF many TRBV7-2 - TRBJ2-3
TGCAGCGTTGGAGGCCTCCGGACTAGCGGGCCCACAGATACGCAGTATTTT CSVGGLRTSGPTDTQYF many TRBV29-1 TRBD2 TRBJ2-3
TGTGCCAGCAGCCTGACTAGCCCTAGCCCGGATACGCAGTATTTT CASSLTSPSPDTQYF - TRBV2 TRBD2 TRBJ2-3
TGCAGTGCTGCACTAGCGGGACGGGAGACCCAGTACTTC CSAALAGRETQYF many TRBV20-1 TRBD2 TRBJ2-5
TGTGCCAGCAGTGTAGGACAAGAGACCCAGTACTTC CASSVGQETQYF - TRBV6-1 - TRBJ2-5
TGTGCCAGCACCCGGGGGGGGGTCAGCTCCTACGAGCAGTACTTC CASTRGGVSSYEQYF few TRBV6-1 TRBD2 TRBJ2-7
TGTGCCAGCAGCTTTACAATCCCCGGGACCCTCGGCAATCAGCCCCAGCATTTT CASSFTIPGTLGNQPQHF many TRBV27 - TRBJ1-5
TGTGCCAGCTCACCAATCGTTACGGAGACCCAGTACTTC CASSPIVTETQYF many TRBV18 - TRBJ2-5
TGTGCCAGCAGCCCGGGACAGGAAAACACCGGGGAGCTGTTTTTT CASSPGQENTGELFF few TRBV7-9 TRBD1 TRBJ2-2
TGTGCCAGCAGCTTAATCGGGGTACGTACTGAAGCTTTCTTT CASSLIGVRTEAFF few TRBV7-9 - TRBJ1-1
TGTGCCAGCTCACCACCGGGACAGGCCTATGGCTACACCTTC CASSPPGQAYGYTF few TRBV18 TRBD1 TRBJ1-2
TGCAGTGCTAAGGCGGGAGGGCAATTGAGAATCACAGATACGCAGTATTTT CSAKAGGQLRITDTQYF - TRBV20-1 TRBD2 TRBJ2-3
TGTGCCAGCAGTCGACTAGTCGGGACTTACAATGAGCAGTTCTTC CASSRLVGTYNEQFF - TRBV6-2/TRBV6-3 - TRBJ2-1
TGTGCCAGCAGTGAATGGGGGGATGAAGCTTTCTTT CASSEWGDEAFF many TRBV2 - TRBJ1-1
TGCAGTGCAAAAGGGTATTCACCCCTCCACTTT CSAKGYSPLHF - TRBV20-1 - TRBJ1-6